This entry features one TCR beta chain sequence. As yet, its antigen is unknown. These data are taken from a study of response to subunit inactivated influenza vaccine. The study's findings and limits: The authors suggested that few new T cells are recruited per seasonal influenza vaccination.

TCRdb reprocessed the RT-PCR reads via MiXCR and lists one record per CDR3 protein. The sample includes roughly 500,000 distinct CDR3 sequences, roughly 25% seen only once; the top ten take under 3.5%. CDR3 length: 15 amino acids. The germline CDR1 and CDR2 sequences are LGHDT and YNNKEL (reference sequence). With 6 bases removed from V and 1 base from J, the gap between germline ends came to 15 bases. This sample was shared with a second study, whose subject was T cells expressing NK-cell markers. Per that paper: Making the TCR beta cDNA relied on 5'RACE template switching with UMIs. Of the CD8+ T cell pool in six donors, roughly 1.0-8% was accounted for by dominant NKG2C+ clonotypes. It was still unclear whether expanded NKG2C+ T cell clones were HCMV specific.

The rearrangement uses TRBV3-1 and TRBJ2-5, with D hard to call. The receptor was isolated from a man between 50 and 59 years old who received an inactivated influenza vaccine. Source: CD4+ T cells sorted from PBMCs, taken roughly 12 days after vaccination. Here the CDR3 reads CASRSRAPGQETQYF. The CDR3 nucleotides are TGTGCCAGCAGGAGCCGGGCCCCCGGCCAAGAGACCCAGTACTTC.